This TCR beta chain was retrieved from a study of blood T cell repertoires in COVID-19. Across the study: PBMCs, B-cell-depleted T cells, or T cells provided the cDNA or gDNA that made up the material.

Using immunoSEQ multiplex PCR, the repertoire was profiled, and TCRdb retains in-frame clones only, with some absent. The sample holds approximately 110,000 clones, roughly 84% seen once. Germline V gene sequence: CDR1 MDHEN, CDR2 SYDVKM. The V gene lost 4 bases and the J gene lost 1 base, with 10 bases spanning the gap. This CDR3 is 15 amino acids long. V and J are TRBV28 and TRBJ1-4; possible D gene TRBD1, 5 bases. The source is a human donor in a cohort sampled during active COVID-19. The sequenced sample consisted of peripheral blood. The CDR3 DNA is TGTGCCAGCAGTTCTTCAGGGCAAACTAATGAAAAACTGTTTTTT. This encodes CASSSSGQTNEKLFF.